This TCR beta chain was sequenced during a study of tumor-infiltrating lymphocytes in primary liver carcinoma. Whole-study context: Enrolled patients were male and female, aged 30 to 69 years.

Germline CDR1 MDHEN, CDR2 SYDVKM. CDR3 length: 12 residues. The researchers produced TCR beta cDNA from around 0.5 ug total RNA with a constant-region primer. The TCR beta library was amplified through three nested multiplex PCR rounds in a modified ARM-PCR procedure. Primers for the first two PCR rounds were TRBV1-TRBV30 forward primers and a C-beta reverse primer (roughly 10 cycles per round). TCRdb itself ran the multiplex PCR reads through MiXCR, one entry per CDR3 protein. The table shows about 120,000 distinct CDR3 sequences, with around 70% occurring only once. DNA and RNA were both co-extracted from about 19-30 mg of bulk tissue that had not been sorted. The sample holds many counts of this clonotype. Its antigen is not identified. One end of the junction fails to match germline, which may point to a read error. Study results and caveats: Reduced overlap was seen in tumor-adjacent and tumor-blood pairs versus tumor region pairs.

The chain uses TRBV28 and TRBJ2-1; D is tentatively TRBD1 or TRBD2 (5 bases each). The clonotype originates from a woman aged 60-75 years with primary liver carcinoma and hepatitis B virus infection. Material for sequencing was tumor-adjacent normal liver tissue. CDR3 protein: CASSLRETVRSF. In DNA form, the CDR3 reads TGTGCCAGCAGCCTTAGGGAGACAGTCCGGTCCTTC.